The 5 T cell receptor beta chains reported below all come from one sample, sequenced in a study of CD8+ T cells in alopecia areata. As for treatment: oral pan-JAK inhibitor, 5-10 mg twice daily. Reverse transcribed after extraction, RNA yielded cDNA as the sequencing template. TCRdb keeps only in-frame clones here, not all; method: immunoSEQ multiplex PCR. Here the sample spans about 250,000 clones, 60% being singletons. This material consisted of CD4+ T cells sorted from blood, taken around week 54, from a patient treated with tofacitinib. The receptor set was obtained from a human donor with alopecia areata.

The chain is built from TRBV29-1 and TRBJ2-1; D possibly corresponds to TRBD2 (6 bases). V was clipped by 6 bases and J by 7 bases, with 25 bases between them. The CDR3 consists of 16 residues. Germline values: CDR1 SQVTM, CDR2 ANQGSEA. CDR3 in amino acids: CSVPAGTSEERNEQFF. DNA of the CDR3: TGCAGCGTCCCTGCGGGGACTTCCGAAGAGAGGAATGAGCAGTTCTTC.

The chain uses TRBV29-1 and TRBJ1-2; tentatively, D is TRBD1 (5 bases). CDR1 and CDR2 (germline): SQVTM, ANQGSEA. V lost 4 bases, J lost 4 bases, and 7 bases lay in between. This CDR3 contains 11 residues. The CDR3 sequence is CSVVTAYGYTF. The CDR3 nucleotides read TGCAGCGTTGTGACAGCCTATGGCTACACCTTC. The full variable domain, with the rest looked up from reference TRBV29-1 and TRBJ1-2, is SAVISQKPSRDICQRGTSLTIQCQVDSQVTMMFWYRQQPGQSLTLIATANQGSEATYESGFVIDKFPISRPNLTFSTLTVSNMSPEDSSIYLCSVVTAYGYTFGSGTRLTVV.

CDR3 region: CASSQGGQLSYEQYF. The CDR3, as DNA: TGCGCCAGCAGCCAAGGGGGGCAACTCTCCTACGAGCAGTACTTC. This sequence joins TRBV4-3 and TRBJ2-7; D might be TRBD1 (6 bases). The CDR3 loop spans 15 amino acids. V was shortened by 1 base and J by 0 bases, with 10 bases between the two germline ends. From germline, CDR1 is LGHNA and CDR2 YSLEER.

The chain is built from TRBV5-1 and TRBJ1-1, with D possibly TRBD1 on 6 matching bases. Trimming shortened V by 0 bases and J by 3 bases, and 6 bases separated the two germline ends. The CDR3 runs to 13 residues. The germline V gene encodes CDR1 SGHRS and CDR2 YFSETQ. CDR3 region: CASSLDRDTEAFF. In nucleotides, the CDR3 is TGCGCCAGCAGCTTGGACAGGGACACTGAAGCTTTCTTT.

In this sample, this clone turned up once. This rearrangement joins TRBV6-5 to TRBJ1-1, with D possibly TRBD1 on 6 matching bases. In germline, CDR1 is MNHEY, CDR2 SVGAGI. The CDR3 has 15 amino acids. Trimming stripped 2 bases from V and 6 bases from J, with 16 bases between. CDR3 loop: CASSYPQGPASEAFF. In nucleotides, the CDR3 is TGTGCCAGCAGTTACCCGCAGGGGCCAGCCTCTGAAGCTTTCTTT.